The 2 T cell receptor beta chains in this list originate from one sample, sequenced in a study of blood T cell repertoires in COVID-19. Clones were sequenced by immunoSEQ multiplex PCR, and TCRdb holds only the in-frame ones, with some missing. The sample holds some 46,000 clones, about 87% seen once. The sequenced sample was peripheral blood. The receptors were gathered from a human donor in a cohort sampled during active COVID-19.

This sequence joins TRBV19 and TRBJ2-7; 10 nucleotides line up with TRBD1. CDR1 and CDR2 (germline): LNHDA, SQIVND (reference sequence). This CDR3 spans 14 amino acids. V dropped 4 bases and J dropped 3; count of bases not matched to a gene: 3. The DNA for the CDR3 is TGTGCCAGTAGTAAGACAGGGGGCAACTACGAGCAGTACTTC. This encodes CASSKTGGNYEQYF.

This clone was found once. The V gene is TRBV19, the J gene TRBJ2-4, with 9 nucleotides matching TRBD1. Germline CDR1 is LNHDA and CDR2 is SQIVND (reference sequence). V gave up 5 bases and J gave up 8 bases; unmatched junction bases: 13. The CDR3 loop spans 16 amino acids. The CDR3 DNA reads TGTGCCAGTAGTCCTGATCCCGGGACAGGGTCGGACATTCAGTACTTC. This gives the protein CASSPDPGTGSDIQYF.